Listed below are T cell receptor beta chains from one sample, sequenced in a study of control samples from healthy donors and cancer patients. Here immunoSEQ multiplex PCR was the method, and the copy in TCRdb shows in-frame clones only, minus some. This table holds fewer than 85,000 clones, 91% found once. The sample consisted of blood. These receptors were collected from a man aged 30-40 years in good health. CDR3s include the opening cysteine and the closing phenylalanine or tryptophan. D genes are given only for firm matches. Clone size is not always given. Where it is, it says once, few, many or a class for expanded clones.

>TRBV10-3|.|TRBJ2-2|.
CAIRDPGQTGELFF
TGTGCCATCCGAGATCCGGGGCAAACCGGGGAGCTGTTTTTT
>TRBV5-6|.|TRBJ2-1|.
CASSLGNGDEQFF
TGTGCCAGCAGCTTGGGGAACGGGGATGAGCAGTTCTTC
>TRBV7-8|.|TRBJ2-3|once
CASSFEGTADTQYF
TGTGCCAGCAGCTTTGAGGGAACGGCAGATACGCAGTATTTT
>TRBV6-5|TRBD1|TRBJ1-2|.
CASRTPTGGYGYTF
TGTGCCAGCAGAACTCCGACAGGGGGCTATGGCTACACCTTC
>TRBV29-1|.|TRBJ2-5|.
CSVDRLLGSQETQYF
TGCAGCGTTGATCGGCTACTTGGGTCTCAAGAGACCCAGTACTTC
>TRBV7-3|TRBD2|TRBJ2-7|.
CASSLLAGGPEQYF
TGTGCCAGCAGCTTACTGGCGGGAGGGCCCGAGCAGTACTTC
>TRBV28|.|TRBJ2-3|.
CASSSVVVTDTQYF
TGTGCCAGCAGTTCCGTCGTCGTCACAGATACGCAGTATTTT
>TRBV27|TRBD1|TRBJ2-1|.
CASSRGTVNEQFF
TGTGCCAGCAGTCGTGGGACAGTCAATGAGCAGTTCTTC
>TRBV6-6|.|TRBJ2-3|.
CASSPGGSDTQYF
TGTGCCAGCAGCCCCGGGGGTTCAGATACGCAGTATTTT
>TRBV24-1|TRBD1|TRBJ1-1|.
CATSDSFRGTEAFF
TGTGCCACCAGTGATTCTTTCAGGGGGACTGAAGCTTTCTTT
>TRBV7-9|.|TRBJ2-7|once
CASSLGGQVYEQYF
TGTGCCAGCAGCTTAGGGGGACAAGTCTACGAGCAGTACTTC
>TRBV28|.|TRBJ1-1|.
CASSLHRGAANTEAFF
TGTGCCAGCAGTCTTCATCGGGGCGCTGCGAACACTGAAGCTTTCTTT
>TRBV6-5|TRBD1|TRBJ2-4|.
CASTRQGTNIQYF
TGTGCCAGCACCCGACAGGGGACAAACATTCAGTACTTC
>TRBV27|.|TRBJ1-4|.
CASTQTDRLLKSNEKLFF
TGTGCCAGCACCCAAACTGACAGGCTTTTGAAGTCTAATGAAAAACTGTTTTTT
>TRBV19|TRBD1|TRBJ2-3|few
CASNRGTDTQYF
TGTGCCAGTAACAGGGGAACAGATACGCAGTATTTT
>TRBV30|TRBD1|TRBJ2-3|.
CAWSGRQGATDTQYF
TGTGCCTGGAGTGGGCGACAGGGGGCCACAGATACGCAGTATTTT
>TRBV27|TRBD1|TRBJ1-1|.
CASSPNQLGTGGPFF
TGTGCCAGCAGTCCGAACCAACTCGGGACAGGGGGCCCTTTCTTT
>TRBV15|TRBD1|TRBJ1-1|.
CATSRDRDRVDEAFF
TGTGCCACCAGCAGGGACCGGGACAGGGTTGACGAGGCTTTCTTT
>TRBV19|.|TRBJ2-7|.
CASSIGTGGAYEQYF
TGTGCCAGTAGTATAGGTACAGGGGGGGCCTACGAGCAGTACTTC
>TRBV4-1|TRBD2|TRBJ2-7|many
CASSASPAGHYEQYF
TGCGCCAGCAGCGCCTCACCAGCGGGGCATTACGAGCAGTACTTC
>TRBV10-3|.|TRBJ2-7|.
CAISEPPRQYF
TGTGCCATCAGTGAGCCCCCGCGGCAGTACTTC
>TRBV14|.|TRBJ2-1|.
CASSQDRSISYNEQFF
TGTGCCAGCAGCCAAGACAGGTCTATCTCCTACAATGAGCAGTTCTTC
>TRBV28|.|TRBJ1-6|once
CASSLFGGRSYNSPLHF
TGTGCCAGCAGTTTATTTGGGGGGAGGTCCTATAATTCACCCCTCCACTTT
>TRBV9|.|TRBJ1-2|.
CASSVDRRDGYTF
TGTGCCAGCAGCGTAGACAGGAGGGATGGCTACACCTTC
>TRBV9|.|TRBJ1-3|.
CASSVEAGGVSGNTIYF
TGTGCCAGCAGCGTCGAGGCGGGGGGGGTCTCTGGAAACACCATATATTTT
>TRBV4-3|.|TRBJ2-2|.
CASSQVLRPGELFF
TGCGCCAGCAGCCAAGTGCTCCGGCCCGGGGAGCTGTTTTTT
>TRBV9|.|TRBJ1-5|.
CASSAQESNQPQHF
TGTGCCAGCAGCGCCCAGGAAAGCAATCAGCCCCAGCATTTT
>TRBV27|.|TRBJ2-5|.
CASSLSAVAAKETQYF
TGTGCCAGCAGTTTATCGGCGGTAGCGGCAAAAGAGACCCAGTACTTC
>TRBV29-1|TRBD2|TRBJ2-2|.
CSVGTSGSTGELFF
TGCAGCGTTGGGACTAGCGGGAGCACCGGGGAGCTGTTTTTT
>TRBV10-3|TRBD1|TRBJ1-4|.
CAISETGAGFATNEKLFF
TGTGCCATCAGTGAGACAGGGGCCGGCTTTGCAACTAATGAAAAACTGTTTTTT
>TRBV5-1|.|TRBJ1-5|.
CASSLAGTRDQPQHF
TGCGCCAGCAGCTTGGCCGGGACGAGGGATCAGCCCCAGCATTTT
>TRBV5-1|.|TRBJ2-7|.
CASSSRQTGPYEQYF
TGCGCCAGCAGCTCTAGACAAACCGGCCCCTACGAGCAGTACTTC
>TRBV9|TRBD2|TRBJ2-1|.
CASSVTSGGYNEQFF
TGTGCCAGCAGCGTCACTAGCGGGGGCTACAATGAGCAGTTCTTC
>TRBV10-3|TRBD2|TRBJ2-3|once
CAISEGGDRRTDTQYF
TGTGCCATCAGTGAGGGGGGGGATAGGAGGACAGATACGCAGTATTTT
>TRBV4-1|.|TRBJ1-3|.
CASSTPGPGNTIYF
TGCGCCAGCAGCACGCCGGGACCTGGAAACACCATATATTTT
>TRBV7-2|.|TRBJ2-7|.
CASSWDPSYEQYF
TGTGCCAGCAGCTGGGACCCCTCCTACGAGCAGTACTTC
>TRBV2|.|TRBJ1-2|.
CASRQSGLGYGYTF
TGTGCCAGCAGGCAATCGGGGCTCGGGTATGGCTACACCTTC
>TRBV29-1|.|TRBJ1-6|.
CSVELEPYNSPLHF
TGCAGCGTTGAACTTGAGCCCTATAATTCACCCCTCCACTTT
>TRBV3-1/TRBV3-2|.|TRBJ2-6|once
CASSQVIGALSSGANVLTF
TGTGCCAGCAGCCAAGTTATAGGGGCTCTATCCTCTGGGGCCAACGTCCTGACTTTC
>TRBV3-1/TRBV3-2|TRBD2|TRBJ2-3|.
CASSPWKGGRTDTQYF
TGTGCCAGCAGCCCCTGGAAAGGCGGGAGAACAGATACGCAGTATTTT
>TRBV27|.|TRBJ2-3|once
CASGRTTSTDTQYF
TGTGCCAGCGGTAGGACTACAAGCACAGATACGCAGTATTTT